One sample yielded the 32 T cell receptor beta chains listed below, sequenced in a study of T cell responses to AZD1222 COVID-19 vaccine. Assay used: immunoSEQ multiplex PCR; TCRdb lists only in-frame clones, some missing. Here the sample spans some 95,000 clones, around 89% being singletons. The sequences come from peripheral blood, collected 28 days after the second AZD1222 dose. These receptors originate from an adult who received the AZD1222 COVID-19 vaccine.

The V gene is TRBV2, the J gene TRBJ1-4, with 8 bases matching TRBD1. Germline assignment: CDR1 SNHLY and CDR2 FYNNEI. This CDR3 is 14 amino acids long. V lost 7 bases to trimming and J lost 7 bases; unmatched junction nucleotides: 8. DNA for the CDR3: TGTGCCAGCAAACCGACAGGGGCGAGTGAAAAACTGTTTTTT. Translated: CASKPTGASEKLFF.

The genes are TRBV4-3 and TRBJ2-2; 7 bases align to TRBD1. The CDR3 extends over 21 amino acids. Germline V gene data show CDR1 as LGHNA and CDR2 as YSLEER. Trimming at V came to 2 bases and at J to 0 bases, leaving 18 bases not matched to a gene. This CDR3 reads CASSQTFLRGYTSSNTGELFF. CDR3 DNA: TGCGCCAGCAGCCAAACCTTTCTCAGGGGGTACACCAGTTCGAACACCGGGGAGCTGTTTTTT.

The chain recombines TRBV4-1 with TRBJ2-3, with 7 bases lining up with TRBD2. The ends lost 0 bases at V and 1 base at J; junction bases unmatched: 4. The CDR3 spans 16 residues. The germline CDR1 and CDR2 sequences are MGHRA and YSYEKL. CDR3 region: CASSQEGGSGTDTQYF. The CDR3 region has the DNA TGCGCCAGCAGCCAAGAGGGGGGGTCGGGCACAGATACGCAGTATTTT.

The chain is built from TRBV25-1 and TRBJ2-5; TRBD2 aligns across 7 bases. Germline V gene lookup returns CDR1 MGHDK and CDR2 SYGVNS. The V and J ends lost 8 bases and 7 bases, in that order; junction bases with no gene match: 10. The CDR3 loop spans 13 amino acids. As DNA, the CDR3 is TGTGCCAGCGGGGGATCGGGCGGGGGGACCCAGTACTTC. Its translation is CASGGSGGGTQYF.

The rearrangement links TRBV30 to TRBJ1-5; 8 nucleotides align to TRBD1. After removal of 0 bases from V and 5 bases from J, the junction contained 12 bases not matched to a gene. The CDR3 is 17 amino acids. CDR1 GTSNPN and CDR2 SVGIG come from the germline V gene (reference sequence). The CDR3 nucleotides are TGTGCCTGGAGTGTACTGGGGGACAGGTTGGATGATCAGCCCCAGCATTTT. Amino acids: CAWSVLGDRLDDQPQHF.

The chain employs TRBV9 and TRBJ2-7; 7 nucleotides align to TRBD1. The V and J ends lost 3 bases and 5 bases, in that order; junction bases with no gene match: 11. CDR1 and CDR2 (germline): SGDLS, YYNGEE. CDR3 size: 15 residues. CDR3 in amino acids: CASSASTGRTHEQYF. The CDR3 nucleotides are TGTGCCAGCAGCGCCTCGACAGGGAGAACCCACGAGCAGTACTTC.

The chain joins TRBV7-8 to TRBJ1-6; 8 bases agree with TRBD1. The CDR3 loop spans 20 amino acids. V gave up 5 bases and J gave up 3 bases; unmatched junction bases: 18. Germline values: CDR1 SGHVS, CDR2 FQNEAQ. The CDR3 DNA is TGTGCCAGCAGCCTCTACCGACGACAGGGGCGACTGGACTATAATTCACCCCTCCACTTT. Protein product: CASSLYRRQGRLDYNSPLHF.

The chain uses TRBV7-2 and TRBJ1-3; D is uncertain. V was cut by 5 bases and J by 4 bases, with 12 bases left in between. CDR3 length: 14 residues. The germline gives CDR1 SGHTA, CDR2 FQGNSA. The CDR3 sequence is CASSPRLIGNTIYF. The CDR3 DNA follows: TGTGCCAGCAGCCCCCGCCTCATCGGAAACACCATATATTTT.

This chain uses TRBV3-1 (or the pseudogene TRBV3-2) with TRBJ1-1, with 8 bases lining up with TRBD1. This CDR3 spans 13 amino acids. Trimming at V came to 3 bases and at J to 7 bases, leaving 4 bases not matched to a gene. Germline V gene lookup returns CDR1 LGHDT and CDR2 YNNKEL (reference sequence). CDR3 DNA: TGTGCCAGCAGCCAGCAGGGGGCCGGTGAAGCTTTCTTT. This gives the protein CASSQQGAGEAFF.

The rearrangement uses TRBV6-5 and TRBJ1-2; D is undetermined. V lost 4 bases to trimming and J lost 8 bases, with 8 bases between them. The length of the CDR3 is 11 residues. CDR1 and CDR2 (germline): MNHEY, SVGAGI. This CDR3 reads CASSSTKGYTF. In DNA, the CDR3 is TGTGCCAGCAGTTCCACGAAAGGCTACACCTTC.

A single count supports this clone. This rearrangement joins TRBV7-2 to TRBJ2-3; D not certain. The germline V gene has CDR1 SGHTA and CDR2 FQGNSA. The CDR3 is made up of 13 amino acids. V was trimmed by 8 bases and J by 2 bases, leaving 11 bases between them. DNA for the CDR3: TGTGCCAGCGGTATACCCGACACAGATACGCAGTATTTT. As protein: CASGIPDTDTQYF.

This clone turned up a few times. The J gene is TRBJ2-1, the V gene TRBV9, with TRBD2 as a possible D gene (7 bases). V was clipped by 1 base and J by 2 bases, with 10 bases between them. The V gene's germline CDR1 is SGDLS and CDR2 YYNGEE. This CDR3 has 15 residues. The CDR3 spells CASSVRGGPYNEQFF. The DNA for the CDR3 is TGTGCCAGCAGCGTAAGGGGGGGGCCCTACAATGAGCAGTTCTTC.

J is TRBJ1-2 and V is TRBV29-1; 8 bases match TRBD1. CDR1 and CDR2 from the germline V gene are SQVTM and ANQGSEA. The length of the CDR3 is 14 residues. With 1 base clipped from V and 4 bases from J, the junction kept 5 bases outside the gene matches. CDR3 protein: CSVEVGTGGYGYTF. CDR3 DNA sequence: TGCAGCGTTGAAGTCGGGACAGGTGGCTATGGCTACACCTTC. Full variable domain (outside the CDR3, taken from reference TRBV29-1 and TRBJ1-2): SAVISQKPSRDICQRGTSLTIQCQVDSQVTMMFWYRQQPGQSLTLIATANQGSEATYESGFVIDKFPISRPNLTFSTLTVSNMSPEDSSIYLCSVEVGTGGYGYTFGSGTRLTVV.

The chain has TRBV4-1 and TRBJ2-5; 7 bases are shared with TRBD1. V was pared by 3 bases and J by 3 bases, with 10 bases of the junction left unmatched. The germline CDR1 and CDR2 sequences are MGHRA and YSYEKL. The CDR3 is 16 amino acids. Here the CDR3 DNA reads TGCGCCAGCAGCCACCCATCGGGACAGAGAAAAGAGACCCAGTACTTC. The encoded protein is CASSHPSGQRKETQYF.

The chain carries TRBV25-1 and TRBJ1-4; 7 bases line up with TRBD1. V dropped 5 bases and J dropped 7; count of bases not matched to a gene: 4. The CDR3 runs 13 residues. Germline assignment: CDR1 MGHDK and CDR2 SYGVNS. The CDR3 loop reads CASSYRTGEKLFF. In DNA form, the CDR3 reads TGTGCCAGCAGTTATCGGACAGGTGAAAAACTGTTTTTT.

The chain carries TRBV9 and TRBJ1-3, with D possibly being TRBD1 (5 bases). Germline loops: CDR1 SGDLS, CDR2 YYNGEE. The germline V and J ends were trimmed by 0 bases and 3 bases, with 19 bases remaining between them. This CDR3 has 18 amino acids. CDR3 bases: TGTGCCAGCAGCGTAGACATAGGGGAAAACTTAATTGGAAACACCATATATTTT. Protein sequence: CASSVDIGENLIGNTIYF.

This clone showed up just a few times. The chain has TRBV11-2 and TRBJ2-3, with TRBD2 matching over 7 bases. Trimming took 0 bases from V and 2 from J; bases not matched to a gene: 2. The CDR3 is 15 amino acids. The V gene's germline CDR1 is SGHAT and CDR2 FQNNGV. The CDR3 DNA reads TGTGCCAGCAGCTTAGAGGGGAGGGTCACAGATACGCAGTATTTT. Protein product: CASSLEGRVTDTQYF.

The rearrangement joins TRBV3-1 (or the pseudogene TRBV3-2) to TRBJ1-2; D is possibly TRBD1 (6 bases). V shed 4 bases and J shed 0 bases, with 9 bases lying between them. This CDR3 has 14 amino acids. Germline V gene lookup returns CDR1 LGHDT and CDR2 YNNKEL (reference sequence). The CDR3 DNA reads as TGTGCCAGCAGCCCGGACAGAGCTAACTATGGCTACACCTTC. It specifies CASSPDRANYGYTF.

The chain is built from TRBV21-1 and TRBJ2-7. TRBV21-1 has pseudogene status. The CDR3 totals 15 residues. CDR3 amino acids: CASSKEGLLVHEQYF. CDR3 DNA: TGTGCCAGCAGCAAAGAGGGGCTACTAGTGCACGAGCAGTACTTC.

The chain has TRBV2 and TRBJ1-1; no definite D call. This CDR3 contains 14 residues. Between the trimmed V and J ends, which lost 6 bases and 3 bases, there was a span of 14 bases. Germline-derived CDR1 and CDR2 are SNHLY and FYNNEI. The DNA for the CDR3 is TGTGCCAGCAGCCCGGCCCGTTTGGACACTGAAGCTTTCTTT. The encoded protein is CASSPARLDTEAFF.

The chain joins TRBV5-1 to TRBJ2-5; 8 nucleotides align to TRBD1. This CDR3 has 14 residues. Germline V gene sequence: CDR1 SGHRS, CDR2 YFSETQ. V shed 4 bases and J 1 base; nucleotides not matched to a gene: 3. In DNA, the CDR3 is TGCGCCAGCAGCATAGGACAGGGCCAAGAGACCCAGTACTTC. Amino acids: CASSIGQGQETQYF.

V gene TRBV5-1 combines with J gene TRBJ2-7, with D possibly matching TRBD1 (6 bases). Germline lookup yields CDR1 SGHRS and CDR2 YFSETQ. The CDR3 consists of 14 residues. Trimming took 5 bases from V and 1 from J, leaving 13 bases between them. Here the CDR3 DNA reads TGCGCCAGCAGACCTAGCACAGGGTCCTACGAGCAGTACTTC. Its translation is CASRPSTGSYEQYF.

The chain employs TRBV9 and TRBJ2-7, with D perhaps TRBD1 or TRBD2 (5 bases each). This CDR3 is 16 amino acids long. Trimming removed 2 bases at V and 4 bases at J, with 19 bases between. The germline CDR1 and CDR2 sequences are SGDLS and YYNGEE. The CDR3: CASSVSTGPKSYEQYF. CDR3 bases: TGTGCCAGCAGCGTCTCGACGGGACCGAAGAGTTACGAGCAGTACTTC. The variable domain in full, completed from reference TRBV9 and TRBJ2-7, reads DSGVTQTPKHLITATGQRVTLRCSPRSGDLSVYWYQQSLDQGLQFLIQYYNGEERAKGNILERFSAQQFPDLHSELNLSSLELGDSALYFCASSVSTGPKSYEQYFGPGTRLTVT.

This clone was detected only once. This rearrangement joins TRBV28 to TRBJ1-1; 8 bases fit TRBD1. There are 14 residues in the CDR3. Germline loops: CDR1 MDHEN, CDR2 SYDVKM. V was pared by 2 bases and J by 6 bases, with 5 bases of the junction left unmatched. The CDR3 DNA follows: TGTGCCAGCAGTTTAGCAGGGGGCTTGCCTGAAGCTTTCTTT. This codes for CASSLAGGLPEAFF.

In the case of this clone: One end of the junction is discordant with germline, which a read error may explain. The V call is TRBV7-7, the J call TRBJ2-1; weak D call: TRBD1 (5 bases). CDR3 size: 17 residues. Germline-derived CDR1 and CDR2 are SSHAT and FNYEAQ (reference sequence). CDR3 in DNA: TGTGCTAGCAGCCCATCGGTAGTGGGGCGACAAGTCCATGAGCAGTTCTTC. Translation: CASSPSVVGRQVHEQFF.

The V gene is TRBV27, the J gene TRBJ1-5; 7 bases agree with TRBD1. V shed 6 bases, J shed 2 bases, and the junction held 4 bases outside the gene matches. This CDR3 comprises 14 residues. Germline assignment: CDR1 MNHEY and CDR2 SMNVEV (reference sequence). CDR3 nucleotides: TGTGCCAGCAGCCGAACAGGGGGCAATCAGCCCCAGCATTTT. Translating gives CASSRTGGNQPQHF.

The chain couples TRBV5-5 to TRBJ2-1; 8 bases fit TRBD1. Germline CDR1 SGHKS, CDR2 YYEKEE (reference sequence). J gave up 5 bases and V 2 bases, and 3 bases lay outside the gene matches. CDR3 length: 14 residues. CDR3 in DNA: TGTGCCAGCAGCTTAAGGGACAGGAACAATGAGCAGTTCTTC. It yields the protein CASSLRDRNNEQFF.

The chain combines TRBV5-4 with TRBJ1-2, with TRBD1 identical over 9 bases. Germline V lookup: CDR1 SGHNT, CDR2 YYREEE (reference sequence). V was clipped by 4 bases and J by 0 bases; unmatched bases: 10. CDR3 length: 17 residues. The CDR3 bases are TGTGCCAGCAGCGCCGGGACAGGGATATCAGCTAACTATGGCTACACCTTC. This sequence encodes CASSAGTGISANYGYTF.

The chain combines TRBV28 with TRBJ1-1; tentatively, D is TRBD1 (5 bases). The ends were cut back, 3 bases at V and 6 bases at J, with 14 bases in the middle. The CDR3 is 14 amino acids. The germline gives CDR1 MDHEN, CDR2 SYDVKM. CDR3 amino acids: CASSFREARAEAFF. Written as DNA, the CDR3 is TGTGCCAGCAGTTTCAGGGAGGCTCGGGCTGAAGCTTTCTTT.

The CDR3 region has the DNA TGTGCCAGCGCTTCAGGGGTTGGGTCGTACGAGCAGTACTTC. It yields the protein CASASGVGSYEQYF. The gene calls are TRBV2 and TRBJ2-7, with TRBD1 as a possible D gene (6 bases). V shed 8 bases and J shed 4 bases, with 18 bases lying between them. Germline assignment: CDR1 SNHLY and CDR2 FYNNEI. This CDR3 region has 14 residues.

This clone came up a few times. V gene TRBV27 combines with J gene TRBJ1-2; D may be TRBD1 (5 bases). The CDR3 has 13 amino acids. V lost 0 bases and J lost 7, with 9 bases in between. CDR1 MNHEY and CDR2 SMNVEV come from the germline V gene (reference sequence). The chain's CDR3 is CASSLSRVGGYTF. The CDR3 region has the DNA TGTGCCAGCAGTTTATCCAGGGTAGGTGGCTACACCTTC.

This clone was counted a single time. The chain's CDR3 is CASSSGPFGQPQHF. CDR3 DNA sequence: TGTGCCAGCAGTTCCGGGCCATTTGGGCAGCCCCAGCATTTT. The chain uses TRBV27 and TRBJ1-5; D is uncertain. This CDR3 has 14 residues. The V gene lost 4 bases and the J gene lost 7 bases, with 14 bases spanning the gap. The germline gives CDR1 MNHEY, CDR2 SMNVEV (reference sequence).